The T cell receptor beta chain described here comes from a study of OX40 agonist ivuxolimab in advanced cancers. With respect to the entire study: Ivuxolimab was a fully human IgG2 agonistic monoclonal antibody targeting the costimulatory receptor OX40 (CD134). Intravenous ivuxolimab was administered to patients every 2 weeks at six dose levels: 0.01, 0.1, 0.3, 1.5, 3 and 10 mg/kg. Partial responses occurred in three dose-escalation patients: two with cutaneous melanoma and one with hepatocellular carcinoma. Among the roughly 52 dose-escalation patients, approximately 20 had hepatocellular carcinoma, roughly 15 melanoma, 9 renal cell carcinoma and 9 head and neck cancer. Prior anti-PD-1, anti-PD-L1 or anti-CTLA-4 therapy was permitted, and checkpoint inhibitors had been received by 30% to 40% of dose-escalation patients. In the dose-escalation cohort, around four fifths of patients were male, and the mean age was approximately 60 years with a range of about 20 to 80. Peripheral TCRbeta sequencing aimed to test whether ivuxolimab altered TCR sequence diversity and caused clonal T-cell expansion. The paper covers the monotherapy dose-escalation part of the phase I ivuxolimab trial, which included N of about 50 patients. Study-level results and caveats: The antigen specificity of the peripheral T cells that underwent clonal expansion was not determined. Low levels of normalized T-cell clonal expansion were also seen in some patients who did not respond. After ivuxolimab, expanded clones were on average more numerous among CD8+ T cells than among CD4+ T cells. In partial responders in the 0.1-3.0 mg/kg groups, normalized peripheral clonal expansion was found to be among the lowest, especially among CD8+ T cells. At doses of 0.1 to 3.0 mg/kg, clonal expansion of both CD4+ and CD8+ blood T cells was observed from baseline to week 6.

The trial excluded patients who had a history of autoimmune disease or were on systemic immunosuppression. Peripheral blood for TCR sequencing was drawn from every dose cohort at baseline, at cycle 4 day 1 and at cycle 7 day 1. The samples were taken from a phase I, first-in-human, multicenter, open-label dose-escalation trial of ivuxolimab. Adults with locally advanced or metastatic melanoma, renal cell carcinoma, hepatocellular carcinoma or head and neck squamous cell carcinoma were enrolled in the trial. Before TCR sequencing, CD4+ T cells and CD8+ T cells were sorted from peripheral blood as separate populations. Genomic DNA was isolated from the sorted cells so that the TCRbeta CDR3 region could be sequenced. TCRbeta CDR3 regions were sequenced using the immunoSEQ Assay. TCRdb holds this immuneACCESS table with in-frame rearrangements only. Some clones are missing; in checked studies, unresolved V genes explain under half, and the rest has no known cause. The sample profile shows 95,000 to 150,000 clones; 85% to 90% of them were found once. The ten largest make up 0.55% to 0.7% of the sample.

From a lookup of the germline V gene, CDR1 and CDR2 are LGHNA and YSLEER. Relative to germline, V is 1 base shorter and J is 4 bases shorter, with 10 bases between their ends. The CDR3 measures 14 amino acids from cysteine to phenylalanine. The read is trimmed to its CDR3 DNA, 42 bases read in frame from base 1. On this clone: Its recognized antigen is unknown. Within one base of it there is no much larger clone, and no base qualities were kept.

The material sequenced was CD4+ or CD8+ T cells sorted from blood, taken in a trial of the OX40 agonist ivuxolimab. The sequence joins TRBV4-3 to TRBJ1-2, with a tentative D gene TRBD1 over 5 matching bases. This sequence originates from an adult with an advanced solid tumor such as melanoma, head and neck, liver or kidney cancer. The CDR3 loop reads CASSQAKGSYGYTF. The DNA sequence follows: TGCGCCAGCAGCCAAGCTAAGGGGAGCTATGGCTACACCTTC.